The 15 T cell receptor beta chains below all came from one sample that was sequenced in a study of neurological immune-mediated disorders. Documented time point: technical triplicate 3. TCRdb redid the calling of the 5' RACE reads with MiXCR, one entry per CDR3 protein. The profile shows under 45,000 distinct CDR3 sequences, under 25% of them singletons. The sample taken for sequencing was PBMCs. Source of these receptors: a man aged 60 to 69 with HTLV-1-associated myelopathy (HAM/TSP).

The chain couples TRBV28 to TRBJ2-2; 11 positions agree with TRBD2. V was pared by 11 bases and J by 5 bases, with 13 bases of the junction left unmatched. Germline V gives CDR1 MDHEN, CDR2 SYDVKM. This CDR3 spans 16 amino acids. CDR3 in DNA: TGTGCCGCGGCCACTAGCGGGAGTATAGGGACCGGGGAGCTGTTTTTT. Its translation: CAAATSGSIGTGELFF. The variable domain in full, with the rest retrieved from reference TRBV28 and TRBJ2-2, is DVKVTQSSRYLVKRTGEKVFLECVQDMDHENMFWYRQDPGLGLRLIYFSYDVKMKEKGDIPEGYSVSREKKERFSLILESASTNQTSMYLCAAATSGSIGTGELFFGEGSRLTVL.

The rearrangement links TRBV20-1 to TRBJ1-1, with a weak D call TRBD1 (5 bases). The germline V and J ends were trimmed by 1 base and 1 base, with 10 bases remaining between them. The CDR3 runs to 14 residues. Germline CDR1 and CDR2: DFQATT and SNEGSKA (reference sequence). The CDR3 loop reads CSARAGTENTEAFF. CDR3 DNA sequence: TGCAGTGCTAGAGCCGGGACGGAGAACACTGAAGCTTTCTTT.

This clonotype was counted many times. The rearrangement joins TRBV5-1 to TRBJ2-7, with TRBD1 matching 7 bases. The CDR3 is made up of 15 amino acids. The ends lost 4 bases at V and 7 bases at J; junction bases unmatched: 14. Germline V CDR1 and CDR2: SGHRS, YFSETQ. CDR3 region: CASSNRQGRFGEQYF. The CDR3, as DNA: TGCGCCAGCAGCAACAGACAGGGAAGGTTTGGGGAGCAGTACTTC.

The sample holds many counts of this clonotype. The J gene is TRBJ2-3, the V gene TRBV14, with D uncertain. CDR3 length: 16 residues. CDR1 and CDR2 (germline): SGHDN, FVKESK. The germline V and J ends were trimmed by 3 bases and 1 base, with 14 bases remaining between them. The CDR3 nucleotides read TGTGCCAGCAGCCACCTATACGGATGGGGCACAGATACGCAGTATTTT. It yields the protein CASSHLYGWGTDTQYF.

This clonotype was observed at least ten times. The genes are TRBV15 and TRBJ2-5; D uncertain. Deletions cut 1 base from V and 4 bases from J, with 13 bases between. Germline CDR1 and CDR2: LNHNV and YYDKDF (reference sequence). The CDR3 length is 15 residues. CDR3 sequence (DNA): TGTGCCACCAGCAGAGGAATGGATCCCCCAGAGACCCAGTACTTC. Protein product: CATSRGMDPPETQYF.

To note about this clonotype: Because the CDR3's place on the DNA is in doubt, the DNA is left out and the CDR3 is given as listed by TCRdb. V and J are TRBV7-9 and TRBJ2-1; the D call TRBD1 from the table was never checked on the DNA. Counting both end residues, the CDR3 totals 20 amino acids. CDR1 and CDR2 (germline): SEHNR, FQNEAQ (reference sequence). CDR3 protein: CASSFYICSANPPGHNEQFF.

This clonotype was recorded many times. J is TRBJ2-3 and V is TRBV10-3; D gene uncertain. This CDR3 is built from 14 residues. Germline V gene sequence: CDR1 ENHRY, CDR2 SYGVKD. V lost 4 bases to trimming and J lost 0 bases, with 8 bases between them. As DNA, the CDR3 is TGTGCCATCAGTGCGAACCCTAGCACAGATACGCAGTATTTT. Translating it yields CAISANPSTDTQYF.

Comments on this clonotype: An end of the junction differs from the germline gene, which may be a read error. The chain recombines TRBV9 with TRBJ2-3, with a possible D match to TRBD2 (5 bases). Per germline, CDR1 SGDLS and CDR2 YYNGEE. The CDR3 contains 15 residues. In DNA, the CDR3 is TGTGCCAACAGCGGTCAAGGTGGAGCGGCAGATACGCAGTATTTT. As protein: CANSGQGGAADTQYF. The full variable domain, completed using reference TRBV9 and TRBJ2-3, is DSGVTQTPKHLITATGQRVTLRCSPRSGDLSVYWYQQSLDQGLQFLIQYYNGEERAKGNILERFSAQQFPDLHSELNLSSLELGDSALYFCANSGQGGAADTQYFGPGTRLTVL.

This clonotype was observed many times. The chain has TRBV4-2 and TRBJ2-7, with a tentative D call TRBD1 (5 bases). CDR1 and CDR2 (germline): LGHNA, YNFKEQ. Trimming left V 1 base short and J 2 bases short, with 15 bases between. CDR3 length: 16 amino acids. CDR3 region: CASSQGAKDIAYEQYF. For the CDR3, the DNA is TGTGCCAGCAGCCAAGGGGCAAAGGACATAGCCTACGAGCAGTACTTC.

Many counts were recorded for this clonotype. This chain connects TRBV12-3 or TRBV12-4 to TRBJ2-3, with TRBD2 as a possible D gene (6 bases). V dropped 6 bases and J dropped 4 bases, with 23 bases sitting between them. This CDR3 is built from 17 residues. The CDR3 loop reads CASSTSLRSRRADTQYF. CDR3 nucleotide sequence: TGTGCCAGCAGCACATCCCTCCGCTCCCGGAGGGCAGATACGCAGTATTTT.

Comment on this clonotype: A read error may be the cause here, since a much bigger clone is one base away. CDR3 sequence (DNA): TGCGCCAGCAGCTTGGGGGCTAGCGGAGTCACAGATACGCAGTATTTT. It codes for CASSLGASGVTDTQYF. V usage is TRBV5-1 and J usage is TRBJ2-3, with 7 positions matching TRBD2. The CDR3 totals 16 residues. With V trimmed by 0 bases and J by 2 bases, 6 bases remained unmatched. CDR1 is SGHRS and CDR2 is YFSETQ in the germline V gene.

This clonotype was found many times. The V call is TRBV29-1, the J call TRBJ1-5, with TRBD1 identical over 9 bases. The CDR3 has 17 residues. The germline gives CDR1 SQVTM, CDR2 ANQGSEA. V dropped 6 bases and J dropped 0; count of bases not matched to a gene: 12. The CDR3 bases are TGCAGCGTAGCAGGGACAGGGAACCGATATAGCAATCAGCCCCAGCATTTT. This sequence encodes CSVAGTGNRYSNQPQHF.

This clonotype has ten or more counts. CDR3 in amino acids: CASSLRTHTGELFF. The CDR3 region has the DNA TGTGCCAGCAGCTTGCGGACTCACACCGGGGAGCTGTTTTTT. The chain couples TRBV5-6 to TRBJ2-2; D might be TRBD2 (5 bases). The ends were cut back, 1 base at V and 3 bases at J, with 7 bases in the middle. Germline V gene data show CDR1 as SGHDT and CDR2 as YYEEEE. The CDR3 extends over 14 amino acids.

The CDR3 sequence: CSAERSTGQTGELFF. The CDR3 bases are TGCAGTGCTGAACGATCGACAGGGCAGACCGGGGAGCTGTTTTTT. This chain joins TRBV20-1 and TRBJ2-2, with 7 bases that match TRBD1. V gave up 5 bases and J gave up 5 bases; unmatched junction bases: 11. The CDR3 contains 15 residues. Germline values: CDR1 DFQATT, CDR2 SNEGSKA (reference sequence).

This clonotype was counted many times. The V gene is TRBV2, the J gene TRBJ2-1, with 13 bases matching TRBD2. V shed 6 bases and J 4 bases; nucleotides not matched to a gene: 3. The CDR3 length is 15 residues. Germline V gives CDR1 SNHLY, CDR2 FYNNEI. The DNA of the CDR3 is TGTGCCAGCAGCGGACTAGCGGGAGCGTACAATGAGCAGTTCTTC. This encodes CASSGLAGAYNEQFF.